These 24 T cell receptor beta chains share one sample of origin, sequenced in a study of response to subunit inactivated influenza vaccine. TCRdb analysed the RT-PCR reads with MiXCR anew, one entry per CDR3 protein. The data show over 800,000 distinct CDR3 sequences, around 20% seen once. The source was PBMCs from blood, collected more than 4 days after vaccination. The receptors derive from a man in his fifties or sixties who received an inactivated influenza vaccine.

The J gene is TRBJ1-4, the V gene TRBV5-1; TRBD1 agrees at 9 bases. The length of the CDR3 is 14 residues. Germline V CDR1 and CDR2: SGHRS, YFSETQ. V dropped 6 bases and J dropped 5; count of bases not matched to a gene: 5. CDR3 nucleotides: TGCGCCAGCACAATGACAGGGGGAAATGAAAAACTGTTTTTT. Amino acids: CASTMTGGNEKLFF.

This clonotype has ten or more counts. The rearrangement uses TRBV29-1 and TRBJ2-7; no definite D call. The V and J ends lost 0 bases and 3 bases respectively, with 6 bases between them. The CDR3 runs to 12 residues. Per germline, CDR1 SQVTM and CDR2 ANQGSEA. The CDR3 reads CSVEDLHYEQYF. The CDR3 nucleotides read TGCAGCGTTGAAGATCTTCACTACGAGCAGTACTTC.

This clonotype was seen a few times. The J gene is TRBJ1-2, the V gene TRBV5-5; 7 nucleotides align to TRBD1. This CDR3 has 16 residues. Germline V lookup: CDR1 SGHKS, CDR2 YYEKEE (reference sequence). After removal of 0 bases from V and 1 base from J, the junction contained 6 bases not matched to a gene. CDR3 region: CASSLAPGTDNYGYTF. In nucleotides, the CDR3 is TGTGCCAGCAGCTTGGCCCCCGGGACAGATAACTATGGCTACACCTTC.

This clonotype has just one count. The rearrangement joins TRBV20-1 to TRBJ2-3; tentatively, D is TRBD2 (6 bases). V lost 7 bases and J lost 2, with 16 bases in between. The CDR3 is made up of 14 amino acids. Germline lookup yields CDR1 DFQATT and CDR2 SNEGSKA (reference sequence). CDR3 bases: TGCAGTGAGGATGGACTACCCTACACAGATACGCAGTATTTT. Translation gives CSEDGLPYTDTQYF.

This clonotype was observed at least ten times. The chain has TRBV2 and TRBJ2-5; D gene unclear. V was shortened by 7 bases and J by 4 bases, with 16 bases between the two germline ends. There are 14 residues in the CDR3. Germline values: CDR1 SNHLY, CDR2 FYNNEI. The CDR3 DNA reads TGTGCCAGCACCCGAACCAAGGTCGGAGAGACCCAGTACTTC. The encoded protein is CASTRTKVGETQYF.

The chain joins TRBV29-1 to TRBJ1-6; no definite D call. The CDR3 spans 17 residues. Germline loops: CDR1 SQVTM, CDR2 ANQGSEA. The V gene lost 4 bases and the J gene lost 3 bases, with 19 bases spanning the gap. CDR3 bases: TGCAGCGTTGGGGTACTAACATCGGGTTTCTATAATTCACCCCTCCACTTT. Its protein is CSVGVLTSGFYNSPLHF.

In its sample, this clonotype was seen a few times. V is TRBV12-5 and J is TRBJ2-2; D is uncertain. CDR3 size: 14 residues. Germline assignment: CDR1 LGHNT and CDR2 FRNRAP. The V end lost 5 bases, the J end lost 4 bases, and 11 bases lay between the germline ends. The CDR3 DNA follows: TGTGCTAGTGGTCCGGCAGGCACCACCGGGGAGCTGTTTTTT. Encoded protein: CASGPAGTTGELFF.

The chain uses TRBV20-1 and TRBJ2-1; 9 positions match TRBD2. Trimming at V came to 3 bases and at J to 0 bases, leaving 3 bases not matched to a gene. This CDR3 region has 15 residues. The germline CDR1 and CDR2 sequences are DFQATT and SNEGSKA (reference sequence). The CDR3 region has the DNA TGCAGTGCTAGCGGACTAGCGTACTCCTACAATGAGCAGTTCTTC. Translation gives CSASGLAYSYNEQFF.

There are a few counts of this clonotype. V is TRBV24-1 and J is TRBJ2-6, with TRBD2 as a possible D gene (5 bases). Germline CDR1 KGHDR, CDR2 SFDVKD. The CDR3 spans 16 residues. The V end was cut by 2 bases, the J end by 4 bases, with 11 bases between. This CDR3 is CATSDWRTQGANVLTF. CDR3 nucleotides: TGTGCCACCAGTGATTGGAGGACGCAGGGGGCCAACGTCCTGACTTTC.

There are a few counts of this clonotype. The chain joins TRBV6-1 to TRBJ1-2; the match to TRBD1 covers 7 bases. Germline lookup yields CDR1 MNHNS and CDR2 SASEGT. The junction had 8 bases not matched to a gene; V was cut back by 6 bases and J by 7 bases. The CDR3 is made up of 13 amino acids. CDR3 protein: CASRQGIQSGYTF. The CDR3 DNA reads as TGTGCCAGCAGACAGGGGATACAGAGTGGCTACACCTTC.

A few counts support this clonotype. This sequence joins TRBV3-1 and TRBJ1-2; D uncertain. Between the trimmed V and J ends, which lost 7 bases and 8 bases, there was a span of 17 bases. Germline-derived CDR1 and CDR2 are LGHDT and YNNKEL (reference sequence). The CDR3 spans 13 residues. The CDR3 reads CASTLGLAEGYTF. DNA of the CDR3: TGTGCCAGCACCCTTGGGTTGGCAGAAGGCTACACCTTC.

This clonotype came up many times. Here the CDR3 reads CASSHGQGGSPLHF. The CDR3 DNA reads as TGCGCCAGCAGCCATGGACAGGGAGGTTCACCCCTCCACTTT. This chain joins TRBV5-1 and TRBJ1-6, with TRBD1 identical over 8 bases. This CDR3 comprises 14 residues. J was trimmed by 9 bases and V by 4 bases; bases with no gene match: 6. Germline V CDR1 and CDR2: SGHRS, YFSETQ.

This clonotype appeared many times. The V call is TRBV6-5, the J call TRBJ2-5; D remains ambiguous. Trimming left V 4 bases short and J 0 bases short, with 9 bases between. Germline V lookup: CDR1 MNHEY, CDR2 SVGAGI. This CDR3 is 14 amino acids long. CDR3 nucleotide sequence: TGTGCCAGCAGTTCCTTATTGGACCAAGAGACCCAGTACTTC. Translating gives CASSSLLDQETQYF.

The rearrangement joins TRBV28 to TRBJ2-7; 9 nucleotides agree with TRBD2. Losses at the gene ends were 8 bases for V and 3 bases for J; bases not matched to a gene: 5. Germline V gene lookup returns CDR1 MDHEN and CDR2 SYDVKM. The length of the CDR3 is 13 residues. The CDR3: CASGGGGIYEQYF. The DNA of the CDR3 is TGTGCCAGCGGCGGGGGGGGAATCTACGAGCAGTACTTC.

This clonotype was picked up a small number of times. The V and J genes are TRBV7-2 and TRBJ2-5; D is unresolved. From germline, CDR1 is SGHTA and CDR2 FQGNSA. The V end lost 2 bases, the J end lost 2 bases, and 6 bases lay between the germline ends. The CDR3 runs 13 residues. CDR3 region: CASSLMGQETQYF. For the CDR3, the DNA is TGTGCCAGCAGCTTAATGGGGCAAGAGACCCAGTACTTC.

This clonotype was picked up a small number of times. The chain recombines TRBV29-1 with TRBJ2-1, with D possibly TRBD2 on 5 matching bases. The V gene lost 3 bases and the J gene lost 6 bases, with 15 bases spanning the gap. The CDR3 has 14 amino acids. Per the germline V gene, CDR1 is SQVTM and CDR2 is ANQGSEA. The CDR3 DNA follows: TGCAGCGTTGAGGGCCTTGACGGGGTCAATGAGCAGTTCTTC. Translation gives CSVEGLDGVNEQFF.

In this sample, this clonotype turned up a few times. The CDR3 protein is CASSPDGSTLHGYTF. In nucleotides, the CDR3 is TGTGCCAGCAGCCCAGATGGTTCCACCCTGCATGGCTACACCTTC. The rearrangement joins TRBV7-8 to TRBJ1-2; no clear D gene. V lost 5 bases and J lost 6, with 19 bases in between. Germline CDR1 is SGHVS and CDR2 is FQNEAQ. The length of the CDR3 is 15 residues. Based on the CDR3 plus reference TRBV7-8 and TRBJ1-2, the full variable domain is GAGVSQSPRYKVAKRGQDVALRCDPISGHVSLFWYQQALGQGPEFLTYFQNEAQLDKSGLPSDRFFAERPEGSVSTLKIQRTQQEDSAVYLCASSPDGSTLHGYTFGSGTRLTVV.

This clonotype has ten or more counts. The V and J genes are TRBV7-3 and TRBJ1-1; TRBD1 is a possible D gene (5 bases). Per the germline V gene, CDR1 is SGHTA and CDR2 is FQGTGA. V was trimmed by 0 bases and J by 14 bases, leaving 13 bases between them. This CDR3 is built from 12 residues. DNA for the CDR3: TGTGCCAGCAGCTTAACTGGTGCAGGGATGTTCTTT. This encodes CASSLTGAGMFF.

The chain combines TRBV5-1 with TRBJ2-7; the match to TRBD1 covers 8 bases. This CDR3 spans 13 amino acids. V dropped 4 bases and J dropped 5; count of bases not matched to a gene: 5. Germline V gene lookup returns CDR1 SGHRS and CDR2 YFSETQ. The CDR3 loop is CASSRDRSNEQYF. The CDR3 DNA is TGCGCCAGCAGCCGGGACAGGAGCAACGAGCAGTACTTC. Combining the CDR3 with reference TRBV5-1 and TRBJ2-7 gives the whole variable domain KAGVTQTPRYLIKTRGQQVTLSCSPISGHRSVSWYQQTPGQGLQFLFEYFSETQRNKGNFPGRFSGRQFSNSRSEMNVSTLELGDSALYLCASSRDRSNEQYFGPGTRLTVT.

The chain employs TRBV2 and TRBJ2-1, with TRBD1 matching 10 bases. The CDR3 is made up of 13 amino acids. Per germline, CDR1 SNHLY and CDR2 FYNNEI. Trimming at V came to 6 bases and at J to 7 bases, leaving 3 bases not matched to a gene. CDR3 nucleotide sequence: TGTGCCAGCAGGGGGACAGGGGTTAATGAGCAGTTCTTC. It encodes CASRGTGVNEQFF.

There are many counts of this clonotype. The chain links TRBV7-2 to TRBJ2-1; D is perhaps TRBD1 (6 bases). This CDR3 is 12 amino acids long. Germline values: CDR1 SGHTA, CDR2 FQGNSA. V was shortened by 3 bases and J by 12 bases, with 12 bases between the two germline ends. The CDR3 loop is CASSFLGTRQFF. DNA of the CDR3: TGTGCCAGCAGCTTCCTCGGGACACGGCAGTTCTTC.

This clonotype showed up just a few times. The rearrangement joins TRBV6-1 to TRBJ1-2; no clear D gene. V gave up 5 bases and J gave up 4 bases, with 17 bases separating them. Germline assignment: CDR1 MNHNS and CDR2 SASEGT. This CDR3 spans 15 amino acids. In DNA, the CDR3 is TGTGCCAGCAGTCAAGGAGGGAGAGTCGCCTATGGCTACACCTTC. This gives the protein CASSQGGRVAYGYTF.

This clonotype has only a few counts. The genes are TRBV27 and TRBJ2-1, with TRBD2 matching 13 bases. The germline gives CDR1 MNHEY, CDR2 SMNVEV (reference sequence). The CDR3 loop spans 15 amino acids. V lost 8 bases to trimming and J lost 2 bases; unmatched junction nucleotides: 3. In DNA, the CDR3 is TGTGCCAGCGGGACTAGCGGGGCAACCTACAATGAGCAGTTCTTC. Protein: CASGTSGATYNEQFF.

The chain couples TRBV12-3 or TRBV12-4 to TRBJ2-7, with TRBD2 identical over 9 bases. This CDR3 is 15 amino acids long. After removal of 6 bases from V and 0 bases from J, the junction contained 6 bases not matched to a gene. Here the CDR3 reads CASRLSGGTSYEQYF. The CDR3 DNA reads as TGTGCCAGCAGGTTAAGCGGGGGGACCTCCTACGAGCAGTACTTC.